Below, 14 T cell receptor beta chains from the same sample are listed, as sequenced in a study of Graves' ophthalmopathy and Graves' hyperthyroidism. As the template, RNA transcripts were used to amplify TCR beta CDR3 regions. Second-round multiplex PCR came after a first-round RT-PCR that employed HTBI primers. MiXCR was run by TCRdb on the multiplex PCR reads, yielding one entry per CDR3 protein. The sample carries 1 million to 1.3 million distinct CDR3 sequences, about 35% recorded once. Sequences were obtained from peripheral blood or thyroid tissue (not recorded which). The receptors stem from an adult man with Graves' hyperthyroidism.

This clonotype has at least ten counts. V usage is TRBV7-2 and J usage is TRBJ1-6; maybe TRBD1 (5 bases). Between the trimmed V and J ends, which lost 8 bases and 7 bases, there was a span of 15 bases. The CDR3 sequence is 14 residues long. Germline V gives CDR1 SGHTA, CDR2 FQGNSA. The DNA of the CDR3 is TGTGCCAGCGTCCGGGGGAGAGGGAATTCACCCCTCCACTTT. Translating it yields CASVRGRGNSPLHF.

Remarks on this clonotype: This may arise from a read error, as a much more abundant clone is one base away. This is likely a read error, given that the CDR3 carries no conserved phenylalanine or tryptophan at its end. This sequence joins TRBV9 and TRBJ1-3, with TRBD1 identical over 7 bases. The J segment lost 0 bases and the V segment lost 3 bases, leaving 3 bases of the junction unmatched. There are 15 residues in the CDR3. Looked up from germline, CDR1 is SGDLS and CDR2 is YYNGEE. The CDR3 here is CASSATGASGNTIYS. CDR3 sequence (DNA): TGTGCCAGCAGCGCAACAGGGGCCTCTGGAAACACCATATATTCT.

The chain combines TRBV11-2 with TRBJ1-2; weak D call: TRBD1 (6 bases). The germline V gene has CDR1 SGHAT and CDR2 FQNNGV. The CDR3 spans 16 residues. The V end lost 0 bases, the J end lost 3 bases, and 14 bases lay between the germline ends. The CDR3 bases are TGTGCCAGCAGCTTAGAGGGGGCGGGGCAAGACTATGGCTACACCTTC. Encoded protein: CASSLEGAGQDYGYTF.

The gene calls are TRBV19 and TRBJ1-6, with D maybe TRBD1 (5 bases). The CDR3 consists of 19 residues. The V gene lost 3 bases and the J gene lost 10 bases, with 28 bases spanning the gap. Germline V gene lookup returns CDR1 LNHDA and CDR2 SQIVND (reference sequence). CDR3 sequence (DNA): TGTGCCAGTAGTATTCTGTCAATAGCGGGGACGACTACGGTGTCACCCCTCCACTTT. This translates into CASSILSIAGTTTVSPLHF.

The table lists this clonotype with a few counts. The chain links TRBV5-6 to TRBJ2-5; the D gene is possibly TRBD2 (6 bases). V was pared by 6 bases and J by 4 bases, with 19 bases between. The CDR3 sequence is 15 residues long. Per germline, CDR1 SGHDT and CDR2 YYEEEE. This chain's CDR3 is CASTSPAGLGETQYF. In DNA, the CDR3 is TGTGCCAGCACCTCCCCCGCGGGGTTAGGAGAGACCCAGTACTTC.

With respect to this clonotype: A read error may explain this, as a much larger clone is one base away. The genes are TRBV19 and TRBJ1-3, with D perhaps TRBD1 (5 bases). The CDR3 runs 15 residues. V lost 11 bases to trimming and J lost 3 bases, with 20 bases between them. Germline loops: CDR1 LNHDA, CDR2 SQIVND (reference sequence). The CDR3 region is CAGTPGTDIGNTIYF. Here the CDR3 DNA reads TGTGCCGGTACTCCCGGGACCGATATTGGAAACACCATATATTTT.

Concerning this clonotype: A much bigger clone sits one base away, suggesting this may be a read error. The V and J genes are TRBV7-9 and TRBJ1-1; 7 bases map to TRBD1. From germline, CDR1 is SEHNR and CDR2 FQNEAQ (reference sequence). This CDR3 contains 13 residues. DNA for the CDR3: TGCGCCAGCAAAGGGGGACAGAACGCTGAAGCTTTCTTT. It specifies CASKGGQNAEAFF.

This clonotype was seen more than once but under ten times. A much larger clone differs by one base, so this may be a read error. The chain couples TRBV5-8 to TRBJ1-3, with D unresolved. The CDR3 totals 11 residues. V lost 1 base and J 11 bases, leaving 7 bases between the germline ends. The V gene's germline CDR1 is SGHTS and CDR2 YDEGEE. CDR3 residues: CASSLRAAIYF. For the CDR3, the DNA is TGTGCCAGCAGCTTGCGAGCGGCCATATATTTT.

This clonotype was picked up many times. This chain links TRBV29-1 with TRBJ2-7; 14 bases map to TRBD2. CDR3 length: 15 residues. J lost 3 bases, V lost 6 bases, and 7 bases had no gene match. The V gene's germline CDR1 is SQVTM and CDR2 ANQGSEA. The CDR3 nucleotides are TGCAGCGTGGCGACTAGCGGGAGGGCCGTCTACGAGCAGTACTTC. Its protein is CSVATSGRAVYEQYF.

This clonotype was seen at least ten times. The genes are TRBV10-3 and TRBJ1-1; D is uncertain. CDR3 length equals 15 residues. Germline loops: CDR1 ENHRY, CDR2 SYGVKD. V was cut by 3 bases and J by 0 bases, with 11 bases left in between. The CDR3 DNA reads TGTGCCATCAGTGATTTCGGGCCGATGAACACTGAAGCTTTCTTT. This codes for CAISDFGPMNTEAFF.

This clonotype was observed at least ten times. The rearrangement links TRBV7-9 to TRBJ2-5; 8 nucleotides agree with TRBD2. V was pared by 4 bases and J by 2 bases, with 6 bases of the junction left unmatched. CDR1 and CDR2 from the germline V gene are SEHNR and FQNEAQ (reference sequence). The CDR3 runs 15 residues. The CDR3, as DNA: TGTGCCAGCAGCTCCAACGGGGGGGATCAAGAGACCCAGTACTTC. It is translated as CASSSNGGDQETQYF.

This clonotype has ten or more counts. This rearrangement joins TRBV7-2 to TRBJ1-5, with D unresolved. Germline loops: CDR1 SGHTA, CDR2 FQGNSA. The CDR3 loop spans 15 amino acids. V lost 1 base and J 7 bases, leaving 14 bases between the germline ends. The DNA for the CDR3 is TGTGCCAGCAGCTTAGGAAGCACAACGGGGCAGCCCCAGCATTTT. Translation gives CASSLGSTTGQPQHF.

The chain has TRBV2 and TRBJ2-7; a possible D gene is TRBD2 (5 bases). In germline, CDR1 is SNHLY, CDR2 FYNNEI. V was pared by 10 bases and J by 4 bases, with 14 bases between. The CDR3 length is 12 residues. The DNA of the CDR3 is TGTGCCAATATGGGTTCGGGGTACGAGCAGTACTTC. As protein: CANMGSGYEQYF.

The J gene is TRBJ1-2, the V gene TRBV25-1, with 12 bases aligning to TRBD1. Germline CDR1 MGHDK, CDR2 SYGVNS. The CDR3 is 17 amino acids. V lost 6 bases to trimming and J lost 5 bases; unmatched junction nucleotides: 13. CDR3 bases: TGTGCCAGCAGAATTCACCCCCCGGGACAGGGGGCATATGGCTACACCTTC. Its protein is CASRIHPPGQGAYGYTF.